This T cell receptor beta chain was sequenced during a study of blood T cell repertoires in COVID-19. Study summary: In each case, the material was cDNA or gDNA derived from T cells, B-cell-depleted T cells, or PBMCs.

The protocol was immunoSEQ multiplex PCR, while the TCRdb copy is restricted to in-frame clones and leaves out a portion. The sample gives 250,000 to 350,000 clones, approximately 88% of which show up once; 0.85% to 1% is in the top ten. This CDR3 spans 14 amino acids. CDR1 is GTSNPN and CDR2 is SVGIG in the germline V gene (reference sequence). V trimming: 5 bases; J trimming: 3 bases; junction bases outside the gene matches: 8. The V call is TRBV30, the J call TRBJ2-7; 9 bases match TRBD1. The sequence was collected from a woman aged 35 to 49 who had recovered from COVID-19. The sequenced sample was peripheral blood. DNA of the CDR3: TGTGCCTGGTCCCCGACAGGGGGTGGCTACGAGCAGTACTTC. This translates into CAWSPTGGGYEQYF.